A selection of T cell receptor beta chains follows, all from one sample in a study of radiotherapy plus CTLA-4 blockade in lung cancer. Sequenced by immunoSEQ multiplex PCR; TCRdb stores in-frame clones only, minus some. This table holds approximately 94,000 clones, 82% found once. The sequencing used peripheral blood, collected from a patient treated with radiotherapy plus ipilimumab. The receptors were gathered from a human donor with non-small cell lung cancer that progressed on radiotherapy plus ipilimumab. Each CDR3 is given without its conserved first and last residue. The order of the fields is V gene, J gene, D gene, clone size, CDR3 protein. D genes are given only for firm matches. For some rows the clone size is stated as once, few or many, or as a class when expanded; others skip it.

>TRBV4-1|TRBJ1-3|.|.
ASSLSDHSGNTIY
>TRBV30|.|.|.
AWSGIFFYEQY
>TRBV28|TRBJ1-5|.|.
ASSLSLGAHQPQH
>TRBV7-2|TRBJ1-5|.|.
ASSFDRYNQPQH
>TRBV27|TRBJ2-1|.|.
ASTTDGSYNEQF
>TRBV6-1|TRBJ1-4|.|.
ASSVTRDLNEKLF
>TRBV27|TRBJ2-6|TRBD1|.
ASSHGQGSGANVLT
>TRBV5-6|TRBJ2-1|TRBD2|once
ASSSGDNEQF
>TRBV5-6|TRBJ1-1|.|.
ASSSGFTEAF
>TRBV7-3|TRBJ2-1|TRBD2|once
ASSPRTSGSSSYNEQF
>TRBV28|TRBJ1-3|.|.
ASSLLGNTIY
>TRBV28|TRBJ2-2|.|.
ASSKDGNTNTGELF
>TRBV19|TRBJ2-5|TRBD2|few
ASSRTSGRGRETQY
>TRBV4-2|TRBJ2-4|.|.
ASSQEGMAGGAKNIQY
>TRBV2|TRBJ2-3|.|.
ASLTASDTDTQY
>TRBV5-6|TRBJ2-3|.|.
ASSRAGTDTQY
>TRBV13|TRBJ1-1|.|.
ASSGRTENTEAF
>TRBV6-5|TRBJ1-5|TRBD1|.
ASLQGNNQPQH
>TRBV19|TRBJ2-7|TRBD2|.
ASSQTGLASYEQY
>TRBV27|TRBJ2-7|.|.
ASSLGQTLTFGEQY
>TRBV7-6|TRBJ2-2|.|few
ASSPYRDDGELF
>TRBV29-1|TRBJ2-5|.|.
SVEGRVRETQY
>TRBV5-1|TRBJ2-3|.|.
ASSLSGPDTQY
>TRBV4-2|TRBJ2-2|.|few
ASSPRVGTGELF
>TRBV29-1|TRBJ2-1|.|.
SVVGLRAGNEQF
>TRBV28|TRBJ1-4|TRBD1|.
ASRITGVDEKLF
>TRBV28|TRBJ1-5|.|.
ASSPPRGDQPQH
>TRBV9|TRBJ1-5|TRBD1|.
ASSYGQGVGQPQH
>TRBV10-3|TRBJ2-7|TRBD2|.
AIGGTSDYEQY
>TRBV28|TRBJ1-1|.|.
ASSFIGKTEAF
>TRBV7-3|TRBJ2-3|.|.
ASSLGATDTQY
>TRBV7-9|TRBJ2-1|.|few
ASSLVGGGNEQF
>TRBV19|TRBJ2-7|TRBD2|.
ASSGSLAGAEQY
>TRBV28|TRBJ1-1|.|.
ASIRTGFGEAF
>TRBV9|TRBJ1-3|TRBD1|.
ASSVTPGQGMAGNTIY
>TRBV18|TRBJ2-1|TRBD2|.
ASSLTSGTYNEQF
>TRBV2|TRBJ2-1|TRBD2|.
ASSERAGQGLAGAVNEQF
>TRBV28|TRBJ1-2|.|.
ASRRYREINYGYT
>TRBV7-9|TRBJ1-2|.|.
ASSLGSENYGYT
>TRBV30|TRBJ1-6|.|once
ALGRANSPLH
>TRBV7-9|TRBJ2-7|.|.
ASSLVQAMVDEQY
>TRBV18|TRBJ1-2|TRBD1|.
ASSPSSGTDYGYT
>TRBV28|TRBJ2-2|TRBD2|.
ASKPAPTSGRIGELF
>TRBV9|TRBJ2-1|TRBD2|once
ASSVGPSGRTNEQF
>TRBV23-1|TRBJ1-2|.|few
ASSQTFYGYT
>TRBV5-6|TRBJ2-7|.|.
ASSPGDVTYEQY
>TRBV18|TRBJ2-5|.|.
ASSPPSGARETQY
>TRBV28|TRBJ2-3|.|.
ASSGRGGRTQY
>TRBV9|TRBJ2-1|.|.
ASTGDPLDEQF
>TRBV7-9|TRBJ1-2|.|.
ASSIGGLYGYT
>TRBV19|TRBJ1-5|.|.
ASSIYKGGQPQH
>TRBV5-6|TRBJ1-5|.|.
ASSLYSGDNQPQH